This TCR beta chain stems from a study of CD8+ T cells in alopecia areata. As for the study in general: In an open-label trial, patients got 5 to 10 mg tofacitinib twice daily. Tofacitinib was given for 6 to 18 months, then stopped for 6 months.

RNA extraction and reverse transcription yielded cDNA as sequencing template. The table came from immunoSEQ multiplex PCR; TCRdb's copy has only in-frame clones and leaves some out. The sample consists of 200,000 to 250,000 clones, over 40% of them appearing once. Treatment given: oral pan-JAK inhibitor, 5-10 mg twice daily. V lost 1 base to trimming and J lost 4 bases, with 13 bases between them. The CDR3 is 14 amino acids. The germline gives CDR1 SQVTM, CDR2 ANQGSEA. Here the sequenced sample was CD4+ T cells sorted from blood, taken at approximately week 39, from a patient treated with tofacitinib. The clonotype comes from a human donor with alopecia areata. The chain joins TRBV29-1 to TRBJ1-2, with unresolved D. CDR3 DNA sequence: TGCAGCGTTGAAGTGTCAGGAGGATTCTATGGCTACACCTTC. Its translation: CSVEVSGGFYGYTF.